The 8 T cell receptor beta chains listed next were all sequenced from one sample in a study of T cell responses to AZD1222 COVID-19 vaccine. Clones were sequenced by immunoSEQ multiplex PCR, and TCRdb holds only the in-frame ones, with some missing. There are over 95,000 clones in the sample; approximately 91% occur only once, and approximately 4.8% lies in the top ten. The input for sequencing was peripheral blood, taken on day 0 of AZD1222 vaccination. These receptors were taken from an adult in good health.

V is TRBV15 and J is TRBJ1-3, with D perhaps TRBD1 (6 bases). The CDR3 runs to 16 residues. CDR1 LNHNV and CDR2 YYDKDF come from the germline V gene (reference sequence). Trimming took off 0 bases at V and 4 bases at J, with 13 bases between the two ends. In DNA, the CDR3 is TGTGCCACCAGCAGAGATCGAACAGGGTGGGGAAACACCATATATTTT. As protein: CATSRDRTGWGNTIYF.

The chain joins TRBV18 to TRBJ2-7; TRBD1 agrees at 8 bases. Per germline, CDR1 KGHSH and CDR2 LQKENI. The CDR3 is 14 amino acids. The V segment lost 3 bases and the J segment 7 bases; nucleotides outside the gene matches: 8. The CDR3 nucleotides are TGTGCCAGCTCACCCTTTGGACAGGGCTGGGAGCAGTACTTC. Translated, it gives CASSPFGQGWEQYF.

The chain employs TRBV7-3 and TRBJ2-1; D is perhaps TRBD2 (6 bases). Germline assignment: CDR1 SGHTA and CDR2 FQGTGA. This CDR3 spans 16 amino acids. With 3 bases removed from V and 8 bases from J, the gap between germline ends came to 20 bases. The CDR3 here is CASSFLGGLKVYEQFF. The CDR3 region has the DNA TGTGCCAGCAGCTTCCTCGGGGGTCTGAAAGTATATGAGCAGTTCTTC.

This chain links TRBV19 with TRBJ1-5; D ambiguous. Germline values: CDR1 LNHDA, CDR2 SQIVND (reference sequence). The ends were cut back, 4 bases at V and 0 bases at J, with 10 bases in the middle. This CDR3 spans 15 amino acids. CDR3 in amino acids: CASSRAGHSNQPQHF. The DNA of the CDR3 is TGTGCCAGTAGTAGGGCAGGTCATAGCAATCAGCCCCAGCATTTT.

The chain has TRBV24-1 and TRBJ1-4, with D maybe TRBD1 (6 bases). Trimming shortened V by 2 bases and J by 10 bases, and 13 bases separated the two germline ends. The CDR3 has 14 amino acids. In germline, CDR1 is KGHDR, CDR2 SFDVKD. The DNA of the CDR3 is TGTGCCACCAGTGATTCAGGGGTCCCCGGAAAACTGTTTTTT. Translating it yields CATSDSGVPGKLFF.

This chain joins TRBV5-4 and TRBJ2-7; D is undetermined. Germline V lookup: CDR1 SGHNT, CDR2 YYREEE (reference sequence). The ends were cut back, 3 bases at V and 2 bases at J, with 12 bases in the middle. The length of the CDR3 is 14 residues. The CDR3 reads CASSSGVNAYEQYF. Here the CDR3 DNA reads TGTGCCAGCAGCTCTGGGGTGAACGCCTACGAGCAGTACTTC.

The table lists this clone with a few counts. The chain couples TRBV12-3 or TRBV12-4 to TRBJ1-6; D may be TRBD1 (5 bases). V lost 3 bases to trimming and J lost 9 bases, with 9 bases between them. This CDR3 contains 13 residues. Written as DNA, the CDR3 is TGTGCCAGCAGTTTCTCGCAGGGTTCACCCCTCCACTTT. It translates to CASSFSQGSPLHF.

This chain joins TRBV2 and TRBJ2-3; D not resolved. V lost 6 bases and J 6 bases, leaving 10 bases between the germline ends. Germline V gene sequence: CDR1 SNHLY, CDR2 FYNNEI. The CDR3 runs to 12 residues. This CDR3 reads CASRISWDTQYF. The CDR3 nucleotides read TGTGCCAGCAGAATCTCTTGGGATACGCAGTATTTT.